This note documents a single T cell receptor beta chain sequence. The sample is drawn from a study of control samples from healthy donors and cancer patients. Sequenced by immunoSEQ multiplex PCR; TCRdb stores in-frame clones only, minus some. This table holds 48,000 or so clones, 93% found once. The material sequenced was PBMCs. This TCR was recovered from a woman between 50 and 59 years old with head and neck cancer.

The CDR3 spells CASSPSTGFNNEQFF. The CDR3 nucleotides read TGTGCCAGCAGCCCCTCGACAGGTTTCAACAATGAGCAGTTCTTC. V is TRBV3-1 (or the pseudogene TRBV3-2) and J is TRBJ2-1, with a weak D call TRBD1 (6 bases). V was clipped by 4 bases and J by 5 bases, with 15 bases between them. The germline V gene has CDR1 LGHDT and CDR2 YNNKEL (reference sequence). The CDR3 sequence is 15 residues long.